This T cell receptor (beta chain) was observed in a study of T cells after yellow fever vaccination. This clonotype was seen many times. One entry per CDR3 protein, called by TCRdb with MiXCR from the 5' RACE reads. The data show around 140,000 distinct CDR3 sequences, with under 8% seen just once and 0.5% to 0.65% held by the top ten. The germline V gene has CDR1 LGHDT and CDR2 YNNKEL (reference sequence). V lost 2 bases, J lost 9 bases, and 8 bases lay in between. The CDR3 is 12 amino acids. This TCR was sampled from a man aged 30 to 39 who received the YFV17D yellow fever vaccine. The V call is TRBV3-1, the J call TRBJ2-1; maybe TRBD2 (5 bases). This material consisted of CD4+ T cells sorted from PBMCs, taken 10 days after the yellow fever booster vaccination. The CDR3 region is CASSQFAGEQFF. DNA of the CDR3: TGTGCCAGCAGCCAATTTGCGGGTGAGCAGTTCTTC.